The T cell receptor beta chain under discussion was sequenced for a study of cytomegalovirus exposure and HLA in healthy donors. The study, taken as a whole, reports: Whilst most TCR sequences proved rare, a subset of public TCRs occurred across many donors. CMV antigen specificity was confirmed in vitro for a few CMV-associated chains.

About this clone itself: What it binds is unknown.

Unrecorded immune exposure was likely among donors, who were nominally healthy when sampled. Germline CDR1 is SNHLY and CDR2 is FYNNEI. This CDR3 spans 16 amino acids. V was shortened by 1 base and J by 3 bases, with 16 bases between the two germline ends. 60 Vbeta and 13 Jbeta primers were used in PCR. Libraries were prepared by immunoSEQ multiplex PCR; TCRdb keeps only in-frame clonotypes and omits some of them. This sample has around 100,000 clones, with around 77% found just once. Sample: PBMCs. The TCR originated in a woman aged 60-75 years in good health and CMV-seropositive. The V and J genes are TRBV2 and TRBJ2-7, with D possibly matching TRBD2 (7 bases). The CDR3 coding sequence is TGTGCCAGCAGTGAAGTAAAGGGGGGGCTCGGCTACGAGCAGTACTTC. It codes for CASSEVKGGLGYEQYF.